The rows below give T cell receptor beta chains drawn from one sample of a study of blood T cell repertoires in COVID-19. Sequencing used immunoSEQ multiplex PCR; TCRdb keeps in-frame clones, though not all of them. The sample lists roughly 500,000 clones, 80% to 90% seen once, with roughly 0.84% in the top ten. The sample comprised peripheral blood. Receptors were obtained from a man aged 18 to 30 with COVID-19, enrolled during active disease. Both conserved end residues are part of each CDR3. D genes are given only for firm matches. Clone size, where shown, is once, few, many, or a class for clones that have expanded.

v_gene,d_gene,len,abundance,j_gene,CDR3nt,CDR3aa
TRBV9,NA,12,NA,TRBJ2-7,TGTGCCAGCAGCGCGGACTTCTACGAGCAGTACTTC,CASSADFYEQYF
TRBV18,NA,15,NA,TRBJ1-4,TGTGCCAGCTCACCACAGGCGGGTATAAATGAAAAACTGTTTTTT,CASSPQAGINEKLFF
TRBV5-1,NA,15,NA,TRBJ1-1,TGCGCCAGCACCATGGCCACGACAGCGAACACTGAAGCTTTCTTT,CASTMATTANTEAFF
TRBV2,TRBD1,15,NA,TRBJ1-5,TGTGCCAGCAGCAACAGGGGTTTAGGCAATCAGCCCCAGCATTTT,CASSNRGLGNQPQHF
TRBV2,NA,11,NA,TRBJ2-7,TGTGCCAGCAGGGTAACAAGCGAGCAGTACTTC,CASRVTSEQYF
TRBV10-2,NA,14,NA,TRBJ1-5,TGCGCCAGCAGCCTTGGACGGGACAATCAGCCCCAGCATTTT,CASSLGRDNQPQHF
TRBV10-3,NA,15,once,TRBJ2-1,TGTGCCATCGGAGGCAGGGACAACATCGGTAATGAGCAGTTCTTC,CAIGGRDNIGNEQFF
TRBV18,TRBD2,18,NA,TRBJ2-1,TGTGCCAGCTCACCCGGGACTAGCGGGAAGGGGTCCTACAATGAGCAGTTCTTC,CASSPGTSGKGSYNEQFF
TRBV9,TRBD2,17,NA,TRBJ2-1,TGTGCCAGCAGCCCACCCCCGGGGGGGGCCACCTACAATGAGCAGTTCTTC,CASSPPPGGATYNEQFF
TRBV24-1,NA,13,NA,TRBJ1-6,TGTGCCACCGTGGACAGAATAGATTCACCCCTCCACTTT,CATVDRIDSPLHF
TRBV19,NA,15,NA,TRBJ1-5,TGTGCCAGTAGATTCGTGGGGGGGGCAGAGCAGCCCCAGCATTTT,CASRFVGGAEQPQHF
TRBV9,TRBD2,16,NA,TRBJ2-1,TGTGCCAGCAGCGCCGCTGAGGGACTAGGGGGGAATGAGCAGTTCTTC,CASSAAEGLGGNEQFF
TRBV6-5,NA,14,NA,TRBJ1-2,TGTGCCAGCAGTTCATACCAACAGAACTATGGCTACACCTTC,CASSSYQQNYGYTF
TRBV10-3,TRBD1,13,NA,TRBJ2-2,TGTGCCGTTACGGGACAGGGGACCGGGGAGCTGTTTTTT,CAVTGQGTGELFF
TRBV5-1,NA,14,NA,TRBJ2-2,TGCGCCAGCAGGCCGCGCCCGAACACCGGGGAGCTGTTTTTT,CASRPRPNTGELFF
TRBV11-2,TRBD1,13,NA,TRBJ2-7,TGTGCCAGCAGCCACCGGGACAGGGCCGGGCAGTACTTC,CASSHRDRAGQYF
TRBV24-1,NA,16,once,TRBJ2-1,TGTGCCACCAGTGGGCAGGGGCCACGGATTGACAATGAGCAGTTCTTC,CATSGQGPRIDNEQFF
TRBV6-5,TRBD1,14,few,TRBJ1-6,TGTGCCAGCCTTGGGACAGTGGTGATTTCACCCCTCCACTTT,CASLGTVVISPLHF
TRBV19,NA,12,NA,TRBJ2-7,TGTGCCAGTAGTACCCTCGGCTACGAGCAGTACTTC,CASSTLGYEQYF
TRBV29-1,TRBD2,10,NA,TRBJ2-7,TGCAGTGCCCGGGGGGGCGAGCAGTACTTC,CSARGGEQYF
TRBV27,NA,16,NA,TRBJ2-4,TGTGCCAGCACCCCGCCCGGGGAAGACCGGAGAAACATTCAGTACTTC,CASTPPGEDRRNIQYF
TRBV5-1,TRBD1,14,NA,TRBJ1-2,TGCGCCAGCACCACGACAGGGGGCGGTTATGGCTACACCTTC,CASTTTGGGYGYTF
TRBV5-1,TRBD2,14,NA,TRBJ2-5,TGCGCCAGCAGCTCCGGACTAGAAGGGGAGACCCAGTACTTC,CASSSGLEGETQYF
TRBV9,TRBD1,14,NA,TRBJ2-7,TGTGCCAGCAGCTCACGAGGGGGCGCGTCCGAGCAGTACTTC,CASSSRGGASEQYF
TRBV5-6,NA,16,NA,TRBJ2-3,TGTGCCAGCAGCTTGGGGTCGGGGGGCCACACAGATACGCAGTATTTT,CASSLGSGGHTDTQYF
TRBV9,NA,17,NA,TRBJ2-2,TGTGCCAGCAGCGTAGATTTTAGGGGGACGAACACCGGGGAGCTGTTTTTT,CASSVDFRGTNTGELFF
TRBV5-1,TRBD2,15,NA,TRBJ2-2,TGCGCCAGCAGCTTTAGTAGCGGGGGAACCGGGGAGCTGTTTTTT,CASSFSSGGTGELFF
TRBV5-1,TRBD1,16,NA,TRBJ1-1,TGCGCCAGCAGCTACCAGCAGGGGGTCGGTAACACTGAAGCTTTCTTT,CASSYQQGVGNTEAFF
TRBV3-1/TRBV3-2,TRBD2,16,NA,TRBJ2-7,TGTGCCAGCAGCCAAGATTACGTGGCGGGGGCCTACGAGCAGTACTTC,CASSQDYVAGAYEQYF
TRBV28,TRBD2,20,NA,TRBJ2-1,TGTGCCAGCAGTTTTTTAGGGCAGCCTAGACTAGCGGGAGAGAGTTATGAGCAGTTCTTC,CASSFLGQPRLAGESYEQFF
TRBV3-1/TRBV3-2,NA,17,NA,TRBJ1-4,TGTGCCAGCAGCCTCCGACGGGGGACCGCAACTAATGAAAAACTGTTTTTT,CASSLRRGTATNEKLFF
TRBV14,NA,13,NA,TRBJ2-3,TGTGCCAGCAGCAACCGGGACTCAGATACGCAGTATTTT,CASSNRDSDTQYF
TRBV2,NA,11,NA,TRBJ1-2,TGTGCCAGCAGTTTCGAGCATGGCTACACCTTC,CASSFEHGYTF
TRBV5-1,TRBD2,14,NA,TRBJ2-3,TGCGCCAGCAGCCCTAGCGGGAGAACAGATACGCAGTATTTT,CASSPSGRTDTQYF
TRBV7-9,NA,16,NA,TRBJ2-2,TGTGCCAGCAGCTTAGCCGGGACTGGATACACCGGGGAGCTGTTTTTT,CASSLAGTGYTGELFF
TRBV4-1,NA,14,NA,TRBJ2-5,TGCGCCAGCAGCCGGTCCCGGACAGAAGAGACCCAGTACTTC,CASSRSRTEETQYF
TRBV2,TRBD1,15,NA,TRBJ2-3,TGTGCCAGCAGTGCTGGAACAGGGGCCACAGATACGCAGTATTTT,CASSAGTGATDTQYF
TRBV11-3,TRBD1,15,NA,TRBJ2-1,TGTGCCAGCAGTTCTCCGGGACAGACTAACAATGAGCAGTTCTTC,CASSSPGQTNNEQFF
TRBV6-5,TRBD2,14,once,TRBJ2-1,TGTGCCAGTAGCGGGAAGTTTTCCTACAATGAGCAGTTCTTC,CASSGKFSYNEQFF
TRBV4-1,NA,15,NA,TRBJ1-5,TGCGCCAGCAGCCAAGCTCCAGGTAGCAATCAGCCCCAGCATTTT,CASSQAPGSNQPQHF
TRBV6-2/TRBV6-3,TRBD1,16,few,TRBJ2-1,TGTGCCAGCAGTTACTCCGCAACCGGGACAGGGTATGAGCAGTTCTTC,CASSYSATGTGYEQFF
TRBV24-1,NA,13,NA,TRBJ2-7,TGTGCCACCAGTGATTATTCGGCGGGGGAGCAGTACTTC,CATSDYSAGEQYF
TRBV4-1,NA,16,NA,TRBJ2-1,TGCGCCAGCAGCCGGGACGCTGGAGGGCTCGGCAATGAGCAGTTCTTC,CASSRDAGGLGNEQFF
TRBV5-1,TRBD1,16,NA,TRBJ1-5,TGCGCCAGCAGCGTAGGGACAGGGGAGATCAATCAGCCCCAGCATTTT,CASSVGTGEINQPQHF
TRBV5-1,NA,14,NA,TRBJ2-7,TGCGCCAGCAGCCTGAAGACGGACTCTGTTGAGCAGTACTTC,CASSLKTDSVEQYF
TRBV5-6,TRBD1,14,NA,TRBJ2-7,TGTGCCAGCAACCCGGGACAGGGGCCCCTCGAGCAGTACTTC,CASNPGQGPLEQYF
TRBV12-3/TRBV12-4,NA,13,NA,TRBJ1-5,TGTGCCAGCAGTTTTCAGGGTCGGAGGCCCCAGCATTTT,CASSFQGRRPQHF
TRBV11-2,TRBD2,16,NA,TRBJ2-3,TGTGCCAGCAGCTTAGTGGAGCGGGGATCCACAGATACGCAGTATTTT,CASSLVERGSTDTQYF
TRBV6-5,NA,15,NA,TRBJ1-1,TGTGCCAGCACCCCAGGTGGAGGGGCCAACACTGAAGCTTTCTTT,CASTPGGGANTEAFF
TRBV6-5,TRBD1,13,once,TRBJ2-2,TGTGCCAGTTACCGACAGGGGGGCGGGGAGCTGTTTTTT,CASYRQGGGELFF
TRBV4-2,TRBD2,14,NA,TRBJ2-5,TGTGCCAGCAGCCCGGGAGGGCCTGAAGAGACCCAGTACTTC,CASSPGGPEETQYF
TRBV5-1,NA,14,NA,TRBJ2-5,TGCGCCAGCAGCTTCGGAGGGGCGGGTGAGACCCAGTACTTC,CASSFGGAGETQYF
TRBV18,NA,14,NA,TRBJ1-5,TGTGCCAGCTCAGGGTCCTCAGGTAATCAGCCCCAGCATTTT,CASSGSSGNQPQHF
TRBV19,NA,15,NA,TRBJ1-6,TGTGCCAGTAGTATCCGGGCGGGCTATAATTCACCCCTCCACTTT,CASSIRAGYNSPLHF
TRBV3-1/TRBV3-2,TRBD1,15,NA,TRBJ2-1,TGTGCCAGCAGGCGAACAGGGGTCTTCTACAATGAGCAGTTCTTC,CASRRTGVFYNEQFF
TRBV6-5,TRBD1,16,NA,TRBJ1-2,TGTGCCAGCAGTTCCCCGGGGGGACAGGGGGCGGCAGGCTACACCTTC,CASSSPGGQGAAGYTF